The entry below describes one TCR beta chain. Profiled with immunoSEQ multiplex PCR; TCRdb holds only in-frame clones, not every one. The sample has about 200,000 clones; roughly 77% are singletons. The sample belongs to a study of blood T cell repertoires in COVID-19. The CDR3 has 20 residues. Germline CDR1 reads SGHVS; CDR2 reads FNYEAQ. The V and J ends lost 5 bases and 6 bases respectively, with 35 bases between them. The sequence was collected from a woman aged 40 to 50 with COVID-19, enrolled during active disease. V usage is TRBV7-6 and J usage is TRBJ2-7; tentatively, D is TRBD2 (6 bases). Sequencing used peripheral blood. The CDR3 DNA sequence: TGTGCCAGCAGCCCCCATTTCATCACCCCACTATCGGGGACTCGGGGCGAGCAGTACTTC. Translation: CASSPHFITPLSGTRGEQYF.